This T cell receptor (beta chain) was obtained from a study of post-analysis software for immune sequencing data (dated by TCRdb to 2013 to 2016). About the full investigation: Disease courses on record covered relapsing-remitting, secondary progressive and progressive-relapsing multiple sclerosis, though some patients had no subtype annotation. The multiple sclerosis patient repertoires were compared with approximately 11 previously published healthy control repertoires from donors aged about 6 to 26 years. A subset of samples was prepared in parallel using single-end sample barcoding, then pooled and co-amplified after Illumina adapter ligation.

This clonotype was picked up a small number of times. This clone's antigen is unknown. One base away there is no much larger clone; base qualities are not given. The germline V gene (reference sequence) supplies CDR1 SEHNR and CDR2 FQNEAQ. From cysteine to phenylalanine, the CDR3 is 13 amino acids long. The sequence is cut down to CDR3 DNA, 39 bases in frame from base 1. V sheds 4 bases and J sheds 2 bases, leaving 6 bases between their ends. The library was made by PCR. Sequencer: Illumina HiSeq 2500. Unique molecular identifiers were incorporated into TCR beta cDNA libraries to reduce PCR and sequencing biases. About 0.5 million cDNA molecules were obtained for every 1 to 10 million input T cells, so each molecule roughly corresponded to one T cell. The same protocol used for the earlier healthy control dataset was applied to prepare and sequence the patient libraries. Within a given batch, samples were prepared together, multiplexed and sequenced on the same HiSeq lane. The source study handled its data this way. MIGEC handled the raw barcoded reads, throwing out single-read molecular identifier groups before consensus assembly and CDR3 extraction. Clonotype tables were post-analysed with VDJtools, normalizing diversity by down-sampling all datasets to the smallest sample size. Repertoire overlap clustering matched CDR3 amino acid but not nucleotide sequences to correct batch-related cross-sample contamination. TCRdb passed the public sequencing reads through fastp at Q25 and MiXCR, retaining productive beta sequences. Rows merge per CDR3 protein into single entries with the most common DNA and genes. What appears here as the V and J calls and clone size reflects TCRdb's work, not the paper's. This sample has under 200,000 distinct CDR3 sequences in its table, and around 36% of those were observed once. The ten largest clones take up 25% to 35% of the sample.

In the paper's terms, the time point label means: second blood draw from one MS patient after hematopoietic stem cell transplantation. To demonstrate the VDJtools post-analysis software, TCR beta repertoires were profiled from the peripheral blood of about 14 young patients with multiple sclerosis. The multiple sclerosis patients were children and adolescents between roughly 6 and 15 years of age. Results the study describes overall, beyond this receptor: Multiple sclerosis patients had significantly lower normalized Chao1 diversity than controls, a result that suggests substantial peripheral T-cell clonal expansion. When samples were clustered directly using the F measure, samples prepared in the same batch co-clustered strongly, which prompted a batch-effect correction. The control group was slightly older than the multiple sclerosis patient group. Significantly higher frequencies in patients than in controls were found for roughly 5 TRBV segments, including TRBV5-6, TRBV5-1 and TRBV20-1.

The receptor was isolated from a girl between 10 and 17 years old with multiple sclerosis. Donor details come from another sample of the same person, matched by shared clones. The chain joins TRBV7-9 to TRBJ2-1; confidence is insufficient to name the D gene. The sequencing used blood, collected after autologous hematopoietic stem cell transplantation. The CDR3 region reads CASSSAAYNEQFF. The DNA is TGTGCCAGCAGCTCCGCAGCCTACAATGAGCAGTTCTTC.